Below, 18 T cell receptor beta chains from the same sample are listed, as sequenced in a study of T cell repertoires in cytomegalovirus infection. MiXCR, run by TCRdb on the reads, gives a single entry per CDR3 protein. Here the sample spans around 900,000 distinct CDR3 sequences, 30% to 40% being singletons. Their cognate antigens are unknown. The starting material was cultured CD8+ T cells from PBMCs, obtained from culture after CMV antigen stimulation. These receptor sequences come from a human donor in good health (CMV status not recorded). Some clones in this sample may be carry-over from other donors' samples.

This clonotype was detected only a few times. The chain uses TRBV25-1 and TRBJ2-1; 10 nucleotides align to TRBD2. The V and J ends lost 0 bases and 5 bases, in that order; junction bases with no gene match: 7. This CDR3 has 17 amino acids. Germline-derived CDR1 and CDR2 are MGHDK and SYGVNS. The CDR3 DNA is TGTGCCAGCAGTGAATACATCAGCGGGGGGGCCCACAATGAGCAGTTCTTC. Translation: CASSEYISGGAHNEQFF.

The sample holds a few counts of this clonotype. The chain joins TRBV29-1 to TRBJ1-2; D is perhaps TRBD1 (5 bases). Trimming left V 2 bases short and J 7 bases short, with 11 bases between. The CDR3 is made up of 12 amino acids. The germline CDR1 and CDR2 sequences are SQVTM and ANQGSEA. CDR3 sequence: CSVEQGGSGYTF. The DNA for the CDR3 is TGCAGCGTTGAACAGGGAGGTAGTGGCTACACCTTC.

This clonotype was seen repeatedly, ten times or more. This rearrangement joins TRBV6-6 to TRBJ1-2, with TRBD1 matching over 12 bases. CDR3 length: 15 amino acids. Germline values: CDR1 MNHNY, CDR2 SVGAGI (reference sequence). J lost 4 bases, V lost 4 bases, and 4 bases had no gene match. In DNA form, the CDR3 reads TGTGCCAGCAGTTCCCGGGACAGGGGGCCCTATGGCTACACCTTC. It codes for CASSSRDRGPYGYTF.

The rearrangement links TRBV15 to TRBJ2-2; 8 nucleotides agree with TRBD2. The germline gives CDR1 LNHNV, CDR2 YYDKDF (reference sequence). CDR3 length: 16 residues. V lost 0 bases to trimming and J lost 6 bases; unmatched junction nucleotides: 6. In DNA, the CDR3 is TGTGCCACCAGCAGAGATAAGGGACTAGGATCCGGGGAGCTGTTTTTT. Translated, it gives CATSRDKGLGSGELFF.

The chain has TRBV27 and TRBJ1-1; a possible D gene is TRBD1 (6 bases). Trimming took 3 bases from V and 4 from J, leaving 15 bases between them. The CDR3 has 15 amino acids. CDR1 and CDR2 (germline): MNHEY, SMNVEV (reference sequence). The CDR3 coding sequence is TGTGCCAGCAGTTTTAGTGGGGGCAGGGGCACTGAAGCTTTCTTT. It specifies CASSFSGGRGTEAFF.

The chain uses TRBV4-3 and TRBJ2-5; TRBD2 is a possible D gene (6 bases). Trimming took off 0 bases at V and 3 bases at J, with 8 bases between the two ends. This CDR3 has 14 residues. The germline V gene encodes CDR1 LGHNA and CDR2 YSLEER. CDR3 sequence (DNA): TGCGCCAGCAGCCAAGATCGGGGGAAAGAGACCCAGTACTTC. This gives the protein CASSQDRGKETQYF.

This clonotype was recorded many times. The V call is TRBV4-3, the J call TRBJ2-2; D remains unclear. Germline assignment: CDR1 LGHNA and CDR2 YSLEER. Trimming shortened V by 0 bases and J by 0 bases, and 8 bases separated the two germline ends. The CDR3 loop spans 16 amino acids. The CDR3 sequence: CASSQERVTNTGELFF. CDR3 bases: TGCGCCAGCAGCCAAGAACGGGTCACGAACACCGGGGAGCTGTTTTTT.

Details on this clonotype: This may arise from a read error, as a much more abundant clone is one base away. The chain uses TRBV12-3 or TRBV12-4 and TRBJ1-1; D perhaps matches TRBD1 (5 bases). V lost 7 bases to trimming and J lost 3 bases, with 18 bases between them. The CDR3 totals 15 residues. CDR3 sequence: CASNFPRGLDTEAFF. The DNA of the CDR3 is TGTGCCAGCAATTTTCCCCGGGGGTTAGACACTGAAGCTTTCTTT.

This chain joins TRBV7-3 and TRBJ1-1; the D gene is possibly TRBD1 (6 bases). V lost 4 bases and J 10 bases, leaving 13 bases between the germline ends. In germline, CDR1 is SGHTA, CDR2 FQGTGA. The CDR3 is 12 residues long. The CDR3 protein is CASSSRGDRAFF. CDR3 coding DNA: TGTGCCAGCAGCTCGAGGGGGGATCGAGCTTTCTTT.

As regards this clonotype: Just one base apart from a much larger clone, this may be a read error. The chain joins TRBV7-2 to TRBJ1-1; the D is unclear. This CDR3 region has 15 residues. Germline CDR1 is SGHTA and CDR2 is FQGNSA. Here the CDR3 reads CVSLMGPYTNTEAFF. In DNA form, the CDR3 reads TGTGTCAGCCTTATGGGCCCATATACGAACACTGAAGCTTTCTTT.

The gene calls are TRBV4-1 and TRBJ2-3; D call uncertain. Looked up from germline, CDR1 is MGHRA and CDR2 is YSYEKL. This CDR3 comprises 14 residues. Trimming pared 1 base from V and 4 bases from J, leaving 9 bases between. CDR3 region: CASSQAPVSDTQYF. In DNA, the CDR3 is TGCGCCAGCAGCCAAGCGCCCGTGTCAGATACGCAGTATTTT.

The rearrangement joins TRBV5-4 to TRBJ1-2; TRBD1 might be the D (5 bases). V shed 2 bases and J shed 4 bases, with 12 bases lying between them. Germline V gene sequence: CDR1 SGHNT, CDR2 YYREEE (reference sequence). The CDR3 has 14 residues. The CDR3 nucleotides are TGTGCCAGCAGCTTTGGGGGGTCCGGCTATGGCTACACCTTC. Residues: CASSFGGSGYGYTF.

This clonotype was picked up one time. This rearrangement joins TRBV9 to TRBJ1-6; 7 bases map to TRBD1. Germline lookup yields CDR1 SGDLS and CDR2 YYNGEE. V shed 3 bases, J shed 7 bases, and the junction held 7 bases outside the gene matches. The CDR3 runs to 15 residues. The DNA of the CDR3 is TGTGCCAGCAGCGGAGCCGCAGGGGGGAATTCACCCCTCCACTTT. The encoded protein is CASSGAAGGNSPLHF.

The rearrangement joins TRBV5-4 to TRBJ1-1; 8 nucleotides agree with TRBD1. Unmatched junction bases numbered 6, after V lost 7 bases and J lost 4 bases. This CDR3 comprises 13 residues. Germline CDR1 SGHNT, CDR2 YYREEE (reference sequence). The CDR3 reads CASPTGTGTEAFF. CDR3 coding DNA: TGTGCCAGCCCTACAGGGACAGGCACTGAAGCTTTCTTT.

This clonotype was detected many times. V usage is TRBV12-3 or TRBV12-4 and J usage is TRBJ1-2, with 7 bases aligning to TRBD1. With V trimmed by 3 bases and J by 6 bases, 10 bases remained unmatched. This CDR3 is built from 15 residues. The CDR3 here is CASSLGATGAHGYTF. CDR3 in DNA: TGTGCCAGCAGTTTGGGGGCAACAGGGGCACATGGCTACACCTTC.

V and J are TRBV7-9 and TRBJ2-3; D not resolved. CDR3 length equals 14 residues. V was cut by 4 bases and J by 2 bases, with 10 bases left in between. Germline V gene sequence: CDR1 SEHNR, CDR2 FQNEAQ (reference sequence). The CDR3 DNA sequence: TGTGCCAGCAGCTCACGGGCCGACACAGATACGCAGTATTTT. This translates into CASSSRADTDTQYF.

This clonotype was seen more than once but under ten times. The J gene is TRBJ2-3, the V gene TRBV6-1, with TRBD2 matching 9 bases. V trimming: 4 bases; J trimming: 4 bases; junction bases outside the gene matches: 9. The CDR3 consists of 16 residues. Germline values: CDR1 MNHNS, CDR2 SASEGT. The CDR3 nucleotides read TGTGCCAGCAGTGCGTGGAGTAGCGGGGGACCAGATACGCAGTATTTT. Translation gives CASSAWSSGGPDTQYF.

The chain joins TRBV7-9 to TRBJ2-7, with a weak D call TRBD1 (5 bases). V was pared by 1 base and J by 3 bases, with 7 bases between. This CDR3 region has 13 residues. Germline V CDR1 and CDR2: SEHNR, FQNEAQ (reference sequence). For the CDR3, the DNA is TGTGCCAGCAGCTTAGTCACAGGCTACGAGCAGTACGTC. Translation gives CASSLVTGYEQYV.